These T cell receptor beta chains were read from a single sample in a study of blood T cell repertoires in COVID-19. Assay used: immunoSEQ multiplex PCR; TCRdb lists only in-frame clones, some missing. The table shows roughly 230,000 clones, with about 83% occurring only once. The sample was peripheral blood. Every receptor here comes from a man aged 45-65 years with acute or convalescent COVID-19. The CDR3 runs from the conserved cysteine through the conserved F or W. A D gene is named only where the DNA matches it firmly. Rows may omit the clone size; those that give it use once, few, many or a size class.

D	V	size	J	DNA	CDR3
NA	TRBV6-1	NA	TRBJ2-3	TGTGCCAGCAGTGAAGGAGGCGAACCGGGATTCAGCACAGATACGCAGTATTTT	CASSEGGEPGFSTDTQYF
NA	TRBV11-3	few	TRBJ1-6	TGTGCCAGCAGCCCTTCCGATTCACCCCTCCACTTT	CASSPSDSPLHF
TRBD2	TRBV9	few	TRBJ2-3	TGTGCCAGCAGCGCACCCCTCGGGGGGGGGAGAGATACGCAGTATTTT	CASSAPLGGGRDTQYF
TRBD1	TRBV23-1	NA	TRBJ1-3	TGCGCCAGCAGTCTTAGGGACAGGGAATCCTTCTCTGGAAACACCATATATTTT	CASSLRDRESFSGNTIYF
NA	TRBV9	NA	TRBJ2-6	TGTGCCAGCAGCGTACGGGGGGCGGCTGGGGCCAACGTCCTGACTTTC	CASSVRGAAGANVLTF
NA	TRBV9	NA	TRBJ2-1	TGTGCCAGCAGCGCGAAAGAGACAAAGCAGTTCTTC	CASSAKETKQFF
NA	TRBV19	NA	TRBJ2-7	TGTGCCAGTAGTCGTCCCGACAGTTCCGTCGACGAGCAGTACTTC	CASSRPDSSVDEQYF
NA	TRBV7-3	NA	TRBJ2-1	TGTGCCAGCAGCTTAAGCTCCCACGGGAATGAGCAGTTCTTC	CASSLSSHGNEQFF
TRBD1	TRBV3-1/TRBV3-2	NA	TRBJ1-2	TGTGCCAGCAGCCAAAGTCCAGGGGGCTATGGCTACACCTTC	CASSQSPGGYGYTF
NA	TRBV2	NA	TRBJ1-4	TGTGCCAGCGTGGGGCTTAGGGAAAAACTGTTTTTT	CASVGLREKLFF
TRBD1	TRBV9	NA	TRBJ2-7	TGTGCCAGCAGCGTAGGCCTCGGACAGGGCTACGAGCAGTACTTC	CASSVGLGQGYEQYF
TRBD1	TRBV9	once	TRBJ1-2	TGTGCCAGCAGCGCAGGGGGAGGCTACACCTTC	CASSAGGGYTF
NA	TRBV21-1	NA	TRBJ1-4	TGTGCCAGCAGCAAAGGTCCTTCCGAGAGTGAAAAACTGTTTTTT	CASSKGPSESEKLFF
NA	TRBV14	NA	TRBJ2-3	TGTGCCAGCAGCCAAAGCCGTACTAATACGCAGTATTTT	CASSQSRTNTQYF
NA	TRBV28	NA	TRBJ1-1	TGTGCCAGCAGTTCCTCCAGGTTGGACACTGAAGCTTTCTTT	CASSSSRLDTEAFF
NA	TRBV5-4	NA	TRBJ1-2	TGTGCCAGCAGCTTGAACAACAACTATGGCTACACCTTC	CASSLNNNYGYTF
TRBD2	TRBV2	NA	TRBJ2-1	TGTGCCAGCAGGATAACTAGCGGTGCCTACAATGAGCAGTTCTTC	CASRITSGAYNEQFF
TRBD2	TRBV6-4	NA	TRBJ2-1	TGTGCCAGCAGTGATAAGGTTATTGGCGGGAGAAGCTCCTACAATGAGCAGTTCTTC	CASSDKVIGGRSSYNEQFF
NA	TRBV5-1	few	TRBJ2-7	TGCGCCAGCACTACCGGGGGACGGACAACCTACGAGCAGTACTTC	CASTTGGRTTYEQYF
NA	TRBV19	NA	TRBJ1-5	TGTGCCAGTAGTATTGCTGGGCCGGGGCAGCCCCAGCATTTT	CASSIAGPGQPQHF
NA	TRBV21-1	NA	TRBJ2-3	TGTGCCAGCAGCAAACCCAACGAAGGACAAAGCGGGGCCTGCACAGATACGCAGTATTTT	CASSKPNEGQSGACTDTQYF
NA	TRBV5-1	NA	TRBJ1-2	TGCGCCAGCAGCTTGGCAGGGTCGGACTATGGCTACACCTTC	CASSLAGSDYGYTF
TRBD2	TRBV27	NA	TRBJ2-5	TGTGCCAGCAGTCCATTAGCGGGAGGGCCGGGGCAGATGAAAGAGACCCAGTACTTC	CASSPLAGGPGQMKETQYF
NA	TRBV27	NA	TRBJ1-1	TGTGCCAGCAGTTTCGGAGTCCCGAACACTGAAGCTTTCTTT	CASSFGVPNTEAFF
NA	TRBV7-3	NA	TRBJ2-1	TGTGCCAGCAGCTTAACGGGGGGTTTATACAATGAGCAGTTCTTC	CASSLTGGLYNEQFF
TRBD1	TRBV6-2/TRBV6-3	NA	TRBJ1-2	TGTGCCAGCAGTCAATCGACAGGGAACTATGGCTACACCTTC	CASSQSTGNYGYTF
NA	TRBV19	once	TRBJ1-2	TGTGCCAGTAGTATTAGAGCCCTTTCTGGCTACACCTTC	CASSIRALSGYTF
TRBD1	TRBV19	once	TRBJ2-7	TGTGCCAGTAGTATAGGCGGGACAGGGATCCACGAGCAGTACTTC	CASSIGGTGIHEQYF
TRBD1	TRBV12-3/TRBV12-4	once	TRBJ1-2	TGTGCCAGCAGTTGGGACAGGGCTTGGGGCTACACCTTC	CASSWDRAWGYTF
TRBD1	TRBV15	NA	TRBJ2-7	TGTGCCACCAGCAGAGATCGTGGACAGGGCTGGGAGCAGTACTTC	CATSRDRGQGWEQYF
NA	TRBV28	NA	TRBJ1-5	TGTGCCAGCAGTCCAAATTCCGGGGAATATAGCAATCAGCCCCAGCATTTT	CASSPNSGEYSNQPQHF
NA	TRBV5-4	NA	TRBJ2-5	TGTGCCAGCTCCGGGATTCAAGAGACCCAGTACTTC	CASSGIQETQYF
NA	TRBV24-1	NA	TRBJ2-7	TGTGCCACCGGGTGGAGGGACGAGCAGTACTTC	CATGWRDEQYF
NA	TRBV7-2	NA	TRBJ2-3	TGTGCCAGCAGCGTTTCCTGGTTCTCAGCACAGGGTACGCAGTATTTT	CASSVSWFSAQGTQYF
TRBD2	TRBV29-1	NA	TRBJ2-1	TGCAGCGTTGAATGGGGAGGGCCGCCCAATGAGCAGTTCTTC	CSVEWGGPPNEQFF
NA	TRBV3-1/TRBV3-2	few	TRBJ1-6	TGTGCCAGCAGCCAAGTTTACGGAGCTAATTCACCCCTCCACTTT	CASSQVYGANSPLHF
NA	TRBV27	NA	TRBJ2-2	TGTGCCAGCAGTTTTTCAGCCGGGGAGCTGTTTTTT	CASSFSAGELFF
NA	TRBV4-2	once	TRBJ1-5	TGTGCCAGCAGCCAAGCAGGGAATCAGCCCCAGCATTTT	CASSQAGNQPQHF
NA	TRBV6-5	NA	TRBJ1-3	TGTGCCAGCAGAGTGGGACATTACTCTGGAAACACCATATATTTT	CASRVGHYSGNTIYF
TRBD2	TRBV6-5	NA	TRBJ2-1	TGTGCCAGCAGTTACTTGGCGGGAGCCCTTGGAGTGCAGTTCTTC	CASSYLAGALGVQFF
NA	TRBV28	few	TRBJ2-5	TGTGCCAGCAGCTCCGGGAGAGAGACCCAGTACTTC	CASSSGRETQYF
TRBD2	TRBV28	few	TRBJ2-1	TGTGCCAGCAGTTTAAGGCTAGCGGGGGGGGCACATGAGCAGTTCTTC	CASSLRLAGGAHEQFF
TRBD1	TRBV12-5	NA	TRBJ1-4	TGTGCTAGTGGCCCGGGGACAGGGCGTTTTGAAAAACTGTTTTTT	CASGPGTGRFEKLFF
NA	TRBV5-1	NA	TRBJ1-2	TGCGCCAGCCGGGATCCAAACGCCGTTCCAAATGGCTACACCTTC	CASRDPNAVPNGYTF
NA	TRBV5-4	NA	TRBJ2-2	TGTGCCAGCAGCCAGTGGAACACCGGGGAGCTGTTTTTT	CASSQWNTGELFF
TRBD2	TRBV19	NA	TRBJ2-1	TGTGCCAGTACCGCTGGGGGGGGTCACAATGAGCAGTTCTTC	CASTAGGGHNEQFF
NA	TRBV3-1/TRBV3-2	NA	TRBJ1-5	TGTGCCAGCAGCCAAGGAGTGAATAGCAATCAGCCCCAGCATTTT	CASSQGVNSNQPQHF
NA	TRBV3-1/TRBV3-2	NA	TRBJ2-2	TGTGCCAGCAGCCAAGATGTGCCGGGCGGGGAGCTGTTTTTT	CASSQDVPGGELFF
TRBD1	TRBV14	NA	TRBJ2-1	TGTGCCAGCAGCCATTCTACCGGGACAGGGCTGATCTTC	CASSHSTGTGLIF
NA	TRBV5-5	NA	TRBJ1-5	TGTGCCAGCAGCCTGGCAGGCCCAGGGCAGCCCCAGCATTTT	CASSLAGPGQPQHF
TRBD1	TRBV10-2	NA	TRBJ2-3	TGCGCCAGCAGTGGGACAGGGGGCCGTTTTCTCACAGATACGCAGTATTTT	CASSGTGGRFLTDTQYF
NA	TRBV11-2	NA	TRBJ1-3	TGTGCCAGCAGCTTAGTTGCAGTCTCTGGAAACACCATATATTTT	CASSLVAVSGNTIYF
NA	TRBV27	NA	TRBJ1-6	TGTGCCAGCAGTTATCAGGGGAAGGTACATTCACCCCTCCACTTT	CASSYQGKVHSPLHF
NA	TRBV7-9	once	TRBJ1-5	TGTGCCAGCAGCTTAGCCCGTTTTCAGGGTATCGATCAGCCCCAGCATTTT	CASSLARFQGIDQPQHF
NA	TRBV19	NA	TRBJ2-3	TGTGCCAGTAGTATACATGCAGGCAAGGATACGCAGTATTTT	CASSIHAGKDTQYF
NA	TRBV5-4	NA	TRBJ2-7	TGTGCCAGCAGCGTTAAAGAGGGCAAGTACGAGCAGTACTTC	CASSVKEGKYEQYF